The rows below give T cell receptor beta chains drawn from one sample of a study of blood T cells in healthy people across ages. TCRdb called the 5' RACE reads again in MiXCR, with one record for every CDR3 protein. In the table there are about 1.6 million distinct CDR3 sequences, roughly 30% of which are singletons. The sample was blood. Receptors originate from a woman aged 30 to 39 in good health. Both conserved end residues are part of each CDR3. Fields, in order: J gene, D gene, clone size, V gene, CDR3 DNA, CDR3 protein. D genes are given only for firm matches. Clone size appears in some rows only: once, few, many, or a class for an expanded clone.

TRBJ2-3 NA NA TRBV6-6 TGTGCCAGCAGTTACTTTGAAGATACGCAGTATTTT CASSYFEDTQYF
TRBJ1-2 NA NA TRBV3-1 TGTGCCAGCAGCCAGGGGGCTGGTCATGGCTACACCTTC CASSQGAGHGYTF
TRBJ2-7 TRBD1 NA TRBV6-5 TGTGCCAGCAGTTTCAACCAGGGGGCGACGGCCTACGAGCAGTACTTC CASSFNQGATAYEQYF
TRBJ2-3 TRBD2 few TRBV18 TGTGCCAGCTCATTAGCCGGGACTAGCATTAAAGATACGCAGTATTTT CASSLAGTSIKDTQYF
TRBJ2-3 NA many TRBV4-1 TGCGCCAGCAGCCAAGATGGGCAGGGCACAGATACGCAGTATTTT CASSQDGQGTDTQYF
TRBJ1-4 NA NA TRBV3-1 TGTGCCAGCAGCCAAGAAGCAGGAAAAAAACTGTTTTTT CASSQEAGKKLFF
TRBJ1-2 NA many TRBV29-1 TGCAGCGTTGGAGGTACGTCTGGCTACACCTTC CSVGGTSGYTF
TRBJ2-3 NA NA TRBV10-2 TGCGCCAGCAGTGAGAGTAGGAGGACAGATACGCAGTATTTT CASSESRRTDTQYF
TRBJ1-2 TRBD1 few TRBV7-9 TGTGCCAGCAGCAAGGGACAGGGGGCGCTGGGTACTGGCTACACCTTC CASSKGQGALGTGYTF
TRBJ2-3 TRBD2 NA TRBV4-2 TGTGCCAGCAGCCAAGAGCCCAGCGGGGGGGCAACAGATACGCAGTATTTT CASSQEPSGGATDTQYF
TRBJ2-6 NA NA TRBV20-1 TGCAGTGCTAGTATTGCCTACAAAAAAAACTCTGGGGCCAACGTCCTGACTTTC CSASIAYKKNSGANVLTF
TRBJ2-1 NA many TRBV20-1 TGCAGTGCAGGGACCCAGAATGAGCAGTTCTTC CSAGTQNEQFF
TRBJ1-6 NA once TRBV5-1 TGCGCCAGCAGCTTGCGGCCGGGTTATAATTCACCCCTCCACTTT CASSLRPGYNSPLHF
TRBJ2-3 TRBD1 NA TRBV27 TGTGCCAGCAGCCCAAGGACAGGGATCCTGGGCACAGATACGCAGTATTTT CASSPRTGILGTDTQYF
TRBJ2-7 NA few TRBV14 TGTGCCAGCAGTCACACGGGCTACGAGCAGTACTTC CASSHTGYEQYF
TRBJ2-6 NA NA TRBV28 TGTGCCAGCAGTGATACAGGGTCTGGGGCCAACGTCCTGACTTTC CASSDTGSGANVLTF
TRBJ2-2 NA few TRBV20-1 TGCAGTGCTAGAGGCCTGAGGATGAACACCGGGGAGCTGTTTTTT CSARGLRMNTGELFF
TRBJ2-3 NA NA TRBV12-3/TRBV12-4 TGTGCCAGCAGTATCGGGATCAGGATAACAGATACGCAGTATTTT CASSIGIRITDTQYF
TRBJ1-1 NA NA TRBV20-1 TGCAGTGCTAGAGGACAAGGGTCCACTGAAGCTTTCTTT CSARGQGSTEAFF
TRBJ1-1 TRBD1 NA TRBV10-3 TGTGCCATCGCCAAACAGGGGGTGAACACTGAAGCTTTCTTT CAIAKQGVNTEAFF
TRBJ2-7 NA few TRBV6-6 TGTGCCAGCACCCCCAGGGGCAGGGCCGGTAGGTACTTCGAGCAGTACTTC CASTPRGRAGRYFEQYF
TRBJ2-5 TRBD2 few TRBV29-1 TGCAGCGTTGAACTTAGCGGGGGGGCCGAAGGGACCCAGTACTTC CSVELSGGAEGTQYF